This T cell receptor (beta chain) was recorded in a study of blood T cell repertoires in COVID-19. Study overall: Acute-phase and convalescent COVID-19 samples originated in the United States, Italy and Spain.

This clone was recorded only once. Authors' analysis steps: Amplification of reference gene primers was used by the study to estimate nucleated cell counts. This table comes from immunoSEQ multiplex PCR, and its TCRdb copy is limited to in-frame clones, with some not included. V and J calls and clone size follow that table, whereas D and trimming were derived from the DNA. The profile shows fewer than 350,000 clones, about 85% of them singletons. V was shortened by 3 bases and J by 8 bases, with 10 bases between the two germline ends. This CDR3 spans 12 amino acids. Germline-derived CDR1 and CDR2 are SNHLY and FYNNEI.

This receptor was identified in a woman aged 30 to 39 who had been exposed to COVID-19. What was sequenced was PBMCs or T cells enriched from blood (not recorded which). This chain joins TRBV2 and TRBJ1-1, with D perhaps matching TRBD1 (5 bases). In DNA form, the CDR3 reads TGTGCCAGCAGTGAGTACGGGGGGGAAGCTTTCTTT. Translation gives CASSEYGGEAFF.